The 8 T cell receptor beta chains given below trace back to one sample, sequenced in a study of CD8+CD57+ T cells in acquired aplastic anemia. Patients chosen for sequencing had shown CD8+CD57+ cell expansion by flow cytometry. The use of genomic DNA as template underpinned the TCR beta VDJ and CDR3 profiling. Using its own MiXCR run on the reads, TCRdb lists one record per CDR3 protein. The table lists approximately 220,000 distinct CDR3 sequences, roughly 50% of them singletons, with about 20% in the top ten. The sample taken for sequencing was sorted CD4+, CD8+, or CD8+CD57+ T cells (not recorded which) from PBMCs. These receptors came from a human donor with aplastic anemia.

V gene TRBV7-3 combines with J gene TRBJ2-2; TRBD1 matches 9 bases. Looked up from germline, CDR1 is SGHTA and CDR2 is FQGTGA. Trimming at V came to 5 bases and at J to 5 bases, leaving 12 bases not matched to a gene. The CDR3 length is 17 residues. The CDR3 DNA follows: TGTGCCAGCAGCCTAGGGTGGGACAGGGTCTTTACCGGGGAGCTGTTTTTT. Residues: CASSLGWDRVFTGELFF.

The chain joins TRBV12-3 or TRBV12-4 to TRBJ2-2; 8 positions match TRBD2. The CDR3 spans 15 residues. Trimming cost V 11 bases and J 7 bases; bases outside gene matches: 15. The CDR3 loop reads CAGSTGGGGRGELFF. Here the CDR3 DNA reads TGTGCCGGATCGACGGGGGGGGGGGGGCGCGGGGAGCTGTTTTTT.

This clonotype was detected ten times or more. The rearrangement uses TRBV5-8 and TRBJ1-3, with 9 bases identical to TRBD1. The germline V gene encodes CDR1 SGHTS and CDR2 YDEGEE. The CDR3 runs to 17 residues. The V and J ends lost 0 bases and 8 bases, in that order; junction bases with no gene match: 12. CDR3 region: CASSLAGTGRPGDTIYF. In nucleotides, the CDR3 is TGTGCCAGCAGCTTGGCCGGGACAGGGCGTCCAGGGGACACCATATATTTT.

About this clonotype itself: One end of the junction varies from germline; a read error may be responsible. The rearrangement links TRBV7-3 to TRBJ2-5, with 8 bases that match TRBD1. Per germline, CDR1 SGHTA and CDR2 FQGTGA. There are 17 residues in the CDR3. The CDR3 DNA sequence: TGTGCCAGCAGCCCAAACCGGGGACAGGTAGGGCCAGAGATCCAGTACTTC. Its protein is CASSPNRGQVGPEIQYF.

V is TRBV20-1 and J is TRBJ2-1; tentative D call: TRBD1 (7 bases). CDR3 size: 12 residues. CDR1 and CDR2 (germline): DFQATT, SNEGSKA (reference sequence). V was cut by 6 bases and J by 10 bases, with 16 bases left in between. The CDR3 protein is CSARGGGREQFF. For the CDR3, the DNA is TGCAGTGCCCGAGGAGGGGGCAGAGAGCAGTTCTTC.

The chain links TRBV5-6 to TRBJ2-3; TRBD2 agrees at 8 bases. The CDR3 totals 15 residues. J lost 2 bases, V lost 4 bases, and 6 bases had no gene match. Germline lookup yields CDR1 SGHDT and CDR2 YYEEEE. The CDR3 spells CASSQSGLATDTQYF. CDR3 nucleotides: TGTGCCAGCAGCCAAAGTGGACTAGCCACAGATACGCAGTATTTT.

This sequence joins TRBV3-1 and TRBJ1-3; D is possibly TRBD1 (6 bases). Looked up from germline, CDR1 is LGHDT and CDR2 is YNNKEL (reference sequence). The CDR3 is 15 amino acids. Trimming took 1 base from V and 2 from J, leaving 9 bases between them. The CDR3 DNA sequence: TGTGCCAGCAGCCAAGCTGCAGGGGCTGGAAACACCATATATTTT. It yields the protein CASSQAAGAGNTIYF.

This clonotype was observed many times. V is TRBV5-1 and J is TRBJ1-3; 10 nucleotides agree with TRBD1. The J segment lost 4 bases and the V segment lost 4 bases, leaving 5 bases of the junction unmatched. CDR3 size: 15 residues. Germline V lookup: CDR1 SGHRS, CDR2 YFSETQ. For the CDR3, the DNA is TGCGCCAGCAGCCTACCGGGACAGGGGGGAAACACCATATATTTT. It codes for CASSLPGQGGNTIYF.